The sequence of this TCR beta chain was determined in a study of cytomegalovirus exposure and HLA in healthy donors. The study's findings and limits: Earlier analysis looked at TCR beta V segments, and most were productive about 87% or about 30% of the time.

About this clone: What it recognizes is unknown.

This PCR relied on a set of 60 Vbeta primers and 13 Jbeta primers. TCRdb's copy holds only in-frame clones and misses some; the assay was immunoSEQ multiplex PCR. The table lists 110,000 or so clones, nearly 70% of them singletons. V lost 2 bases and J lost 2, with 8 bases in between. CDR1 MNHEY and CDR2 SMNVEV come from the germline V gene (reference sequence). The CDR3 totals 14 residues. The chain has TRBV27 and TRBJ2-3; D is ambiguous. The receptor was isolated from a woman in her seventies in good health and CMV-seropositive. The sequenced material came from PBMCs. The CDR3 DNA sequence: TGTGCCAGCAGTTTAACCGCTAACACAGATACGCAGTATTTT. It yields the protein CASSLTANTDTQYF.